The clone carrying this TCR beta chain was recorded once. Antigen specificity is unknown. These data belong to a study of molecular identifiers for immune sequencing clone quantification. Study overall: Four of five RNA aliquots from roughly 21,000 or 96,000 naive CD8 T cells were sequenced.

TCRdb called the PCR reads again in MiXCR, with one record for every CDR3 protein. The sample has 60,000 to 70,000 distinct CDR3 sequences, approximately 18% seen once; the top ten hold approximately 1.5%. Naive CD8 library inputs spanned roughly 17,000 to 1,100,000 sorted cells and 10%, 30% or 50% RNA. Study results and limitations: Among effectors, clones above 20 RNA copies held over 98% of molecules; among naive cells, under 1%.

V was cut by 1 base and J by 9 bases, with 16 bases left in between. Germline assignment: CDR1 SEHNR and CDR2 FQNEAQ (reference sequence). This CDR3 contains 14 residues. This TCR was sampled from a human donor in good health. Some libraries in this study had Jurkat cell RNA spiked in. The rearrangement links TRBV7-9 to TRBJ2-7, with D perhaps matching TRBD2 (6 bases). Sequenced sample: naive CD8+ T cells from blood, with Jurkat cell RNA spiked in. Sample subset: FACS-sorted CD8+CD4-CCR7+CD45RA+ naive T cells. The CDR3 DNA reads as TGTGCCAGCAGCTTAGTGACTAGTCGGGACGGGCAGTACTTC. It translates to CASSLVTSRDGQYF.